The clone carrying this T cell receptor (beta chain) was picked up a small number of times. The data are from a study of neurological immune-mediated disorders. The unsorted libraries were prepared from 2 million PBMCs (stored at -80 C). The germline V and J ends were trimmed by 6 bases and 4 bases, with 15 bases remaining between them. The CDR3 has 14 residues. Germline loops: CDR1 KGHSH, CDR2 LQKENI. The cDNA was generated through 5'RACE incorporating 10-nucleotide random UMIs. Via MiXCR, TCRdb re-called the 5' RACE reads, giving one row per CDR3 protein. This table has 65,000 to 90,000 distinct CDR3 sequences, approximately 3.4% appearing once.

This TCR derives from a woman aged 45-65 years with multiple sclerosis. V and J are TRBV18 and TRBJ1-1; tentatively, D is TRBD1 (6 bases). Sequenced sample: PBMCs. The CDR3 region is CASSQRGGTTEAFF. The CDR3 DNA reads as TGTGCCAGCTCCCAAAGGGGGGGAACCACTGAAGCTTTCTTT.